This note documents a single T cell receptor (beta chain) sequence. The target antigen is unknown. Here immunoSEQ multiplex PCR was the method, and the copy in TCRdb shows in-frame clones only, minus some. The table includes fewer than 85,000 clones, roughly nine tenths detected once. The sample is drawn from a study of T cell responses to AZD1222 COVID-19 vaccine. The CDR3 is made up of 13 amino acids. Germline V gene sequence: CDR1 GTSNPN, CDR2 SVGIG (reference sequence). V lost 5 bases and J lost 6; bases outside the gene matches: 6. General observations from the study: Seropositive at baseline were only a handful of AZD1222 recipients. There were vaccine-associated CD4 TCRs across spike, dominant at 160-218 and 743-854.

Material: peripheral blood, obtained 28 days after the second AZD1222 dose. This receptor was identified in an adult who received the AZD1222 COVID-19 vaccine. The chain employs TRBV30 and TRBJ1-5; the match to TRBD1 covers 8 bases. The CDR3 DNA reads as TGTGCCTGGGGACAGGGAGGCGGTCAGCCCCAGCATTTT. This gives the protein CAWGQGGGQPQHF. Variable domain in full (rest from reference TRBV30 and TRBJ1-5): SQTIHQWPATLVQPVGSPLSLECTVEGTSNPNLYWYRQAAGRGLQLLFYSVGIGQISSEVPQNLSASRPQDRQFILSSKKLLLSDSGFYLCAWGQGGGQPQHFGDGTRLSIL.